A selection of T cell receptor beta chains follows, all from one sample in a study of early T cells in non-severe SARS-CoV-2 infection. One entry per CDR3 protein, called by TCRdb with MiXCR from the 5' RACE reads. The data contain roughly 25,000 distinct CDR3 sequences, 4% to 5% of them singletons. The sequenced sample was whole blood. Source of these receptors: an adult who was a healthcare worker with PCR-confirmed SARS-CoV-2 infection or an uninfected control (not recorded which). Both conserved end residues are trimmed from each CDR3. Fields, in order: V gene, clone size, CDR3 protein. For some rows the clone size is stated as once, few or many, or as a class when expanded; others skip it.

v_call: TRBV12-3/TRBV12-4; clone_size: few; cdr3_aa: ASRPGTGVGNTIY
v_call: TRBV5-6; clone_size: many; cdr3_aa: ASSLQGPYEQY
v_call: TRBV7-3; clone_size: many; cdr3_aa: ASSPIDRGLDEQF
v_call: TRBV29-1; clone_size: many; cdr3_aa: SVEDPDIYNEQF
v_call: TRBV18; clone_size: NA; cdr3_aa: ASSPSPDTYEQY
v_call: TRBV6-6; clone_size: many; cdr3_aa: ASSYSSPGEAF
v_call: TRBV24-1; clone_size: few; cdr3_aa: ATSDHTSGQVNEQF
v_call: TRBV2; clone_size: many; cdr3_aa: ASSSQGREDGYT
v_call: TRBV2; clone_size: many; cdr3_aa: ASSEAVVVAQY
v_call: TRBV3-1; clone_size: many; cdr3_aa: ASSLLPLQANVLT
v_call: TRBV4-1; clone_size: NA; cdr3_aa: ASSQEAGTSGLSYNEQF
v_call: TRBV3-1; clone_size: few; cdr3_aa: ASSHSLGGLNPGAKNIQY
v_call: TRBV5-1; clone_size: many; cdr3_aa: ASSQAGDTQY
v_call: TRBV30; clone_size: many; cdr3_aa: AWSVGVNTEAF
v_call: TRBV27; clone_size: NA; cdr3_aa: ASSLQSPISYNEQF
v_call: TRBV2; clone_size: NA; cdr3_aa: ASSLDQLGPTGELF
v_call: TRBV12-3/TRBV12-4; clone_size: many; cdr3_aa: ASSLGNRGLEQY
v_call: TRBV18; clone_size: many; cdr3_aa: ASSSTQVNSPLH
v_call: TRBV15; clone_size: many; cdr3_aa: ATSMEGGLGADTQY
v_call: TRBV2; clone_size: many; cdr3_aa: ASSERGNTQY
v_call: TRBV7-7; clone_size: NA; cdr3_aa: ASSPGRAGGSNEQF
v_call: TRBV19; clone_size: many; cdr3_aa: ASSDTPYNEQF
v_call: TRBV7-6; clone_size: many; cdr3_aa: ASSLGGVYEQY
v_call: TRBV11-2; clone_size: NA; cdr3_aa: ASSWSGGDTGELF
v_call: TRBV5-4; clone_size: many; cdr3_aa: ASSPGVEAKTQY
v_call: TRBV5-1; clone_size: NA; cdr3_aa: ASSPGLAGGIAGELF
v_call: TRBV24-1; clone_size: NA; cdr3_aa: ATSDSGGTTEAF
v_call: TRBV27; clone_size: NA; cdr3_aa: ASSFSEPYNEQF
v_call: TRBV3-1; clone_size: NA; cdr3_aa: ASSPPRTISPETQY
v_call: TRBV7-9; clone_size: many; cdr3_aa: ASSYNDMQF
v_call: TRBV30; clone_size: many; cdr3_aa: AWSQGVGNQPQH
v_call: TRBV21-1; clone_size: many; cdr3_aa: ASSPGGQGKAGELF
v_call: TRBV24-1; clone_size: many; cdr3_aa: ATSPGTGHTDTQY
v_call: TRBV20-1; clone_size: many; cdr3_aa: SARDQGGSYNEQF
v_call: TRBV7-7; clone_size: many; cdr3_aa: ASSPGAGPVETQY
v_call: TRBV3-1; clone_size: many; cdr3_aa: ASSPTDREAQY
v_call: TRBV5-1; clone_size: many; cdr3_aa: ASSLTDRRDSPLH
v_call: TRBV5-4; clone_size: few; cdr3_aa: ASSFSRVDLNTGELF
v_call: TRBV20-1; clone_size: many; cdr3_aa: SARLRTPPYEQY
v_call: TRBV7-2; clone_size: many; cdr3_aa: ASSLLNEQY
v_call: TRBV12-3/TRBV12-4; clone_size: many; cdr3_aa: ASRNPGVGETQY
v_call: TRBV2; clone_size: NA; cdr3_aa: ASNSQLAGHSGANVLT
v_call: TRBV5-1; clone_size: few; cdr3_aa: ASSLDRGLPSGANVLT
v_call: TRBV5-1; clone_size: NA; cdr3_aa: ASSLISEGYT
v_call: TRBV27; clone_size: many; cdr3_aa: ASSLPGTGWNEQF
v_call: TRBV6-5; clone_size: many; cdr3_aa: ASRGQGRDEQF
v_call: TRBV11-1; clone_size: many; cdr3_aa: ASSLFRQEADTQY
v_call: TRBV7-6; clone_size: few; cdr3_aa: ASSLGGANTGELF
v_call: TRBV2; clone_size: many; cdr3_aa: ASRSGTGLGGANVLT
v_call: TRBV18; clone_size: many; cdr3_aa: ASSPGRALLYGYT
v_call: TRBV5-4; clone_size: NA; cdr3_aa: ASSLTSGRGTDTQY